This T cell receptor (beta chain) was recorded in a study of T cells generated in artificial thymic organoids (TCRdb year 2017). Regarding the complete study: The TCR alpha and beta CDR3 repertoires of CD8 single positive T cells derived from in vitro artificial thymic organoids were compared with those of thymic and peripheral blood naive CD8 T cells. The repertoire sequencing data shown were described as representative of three independent experiments.

Notes on this clonotype: It has no known antigen specificity. Qualities for individual bases were not recorded, and no much larger clone is one base off.

Separate semi-nested PCR amplifications were run for the TCRalpha and TCRbeta libraries, using Advantage 2 and reverse primers located in the TRAC or TRBC constant regions. First-strand cDNA synthesis used between roughly 3.5 and 550 ng of total RNA. The TCR cDNA libraries were generated by 5'-RACE using the SMARTer PCR cDNA Synthesis kit, with a poly-dT primer driving first-strand synthesis. Semi-nested constant-region reverse primers carried 5-nucleotide sample-specific barcodes, and products were cleaned with the Zymo DNA Clean and Concentrator-5 kit. As many as ten barcoded samples were combined into a pool, ligated to Illumina adaptors, and sequenced on an Illumina MiSeq as 2 x 150 bp paired-end reads. For the original study's pipeline: Demultiplexed reads were aligned with BLAT to a custom library of all human TRAV, TRAJ, TRBV, TRBD and TRBJ combinations from IMGT. The best BLAT hits were picked using pslCDnaFilter (-maxAligns=1, -ignoreIntrons), and custom Perl scripts were used to calculate clonotype frequencies. Starting from the raw public reads, TCRdb applied fastp trimming at Q25, assembled clones with MiXCR and retained in-frame beta chains. Rows with a matching CDR3 protein are joined into one entry that keeps the most common DNA and genes. TCRdb, not the authors, supplied the V and J calls. This sample lists 5,000 to 7,000 distinct CDR3 sequences; 32% were detected once. Clones ranked in the top ten supply approximately 2.4% of the sample.

Looking up the germline V gene yields CDR1 SQVTM and CDR2 ANQGSEA. Including the terminal cysteine and phenylalanine, the CDR3 comprises 13 residues. Of the read, only the CDR3 DNA is kept; its 39 bases are in frame from base 1. Trimming leaves V shorter by 7 bases and J shorter by 5 bases, with the junction holding 4 bases beyond the gene matches. What the authors observed across the whole study: Organoid-derived CD8 single positive T cells showed physiological TCR clonotype diversity comparable to thymic and blood naive CD8 T cells.

Non-mobilized peripheral blood was obtained from healthy adult donors. Enrichment of primary CD8+ T cells was done with magnetic beads from the Miltenyi CD8+ T cell Isolation Kit. Before RNA extraction, naive CD8 T cells from blood were sorted by FACS as CD3+TCRalphabeta+CD8+CD45RO-CCR7+ cells. For each sample, the RNeasy Micro kit was used to purify total RNA from about 40,000 to 200,000 sorted cells, and RNA quality was checked on an Agilent RNA 6000 Nano chip. The sequence came from a human donor who gave cord blood stem cells for thymic organoid culture, a cardiac surgery patient who gave postnatal thymus, or a blood donor (not recorded which). The rearranged chain carries TRBV29-1 and TRBJ2-2; 10 central nucleotides agree with TRBD1. The source material was naive CD8+ T cells from blood. The meaning of the sample's cell subset or site label: CD3+TCRalphabeta+CD8SP T cells; for blood, CD45RO-CCR7+ naive CD8+ T cells. CDR3 sequence: CSEPGQGTGELFF. The sequenced DNA: TGCAGCGAGCCGGGACAGGGGACCGGGGAGCTGTTTTTT.